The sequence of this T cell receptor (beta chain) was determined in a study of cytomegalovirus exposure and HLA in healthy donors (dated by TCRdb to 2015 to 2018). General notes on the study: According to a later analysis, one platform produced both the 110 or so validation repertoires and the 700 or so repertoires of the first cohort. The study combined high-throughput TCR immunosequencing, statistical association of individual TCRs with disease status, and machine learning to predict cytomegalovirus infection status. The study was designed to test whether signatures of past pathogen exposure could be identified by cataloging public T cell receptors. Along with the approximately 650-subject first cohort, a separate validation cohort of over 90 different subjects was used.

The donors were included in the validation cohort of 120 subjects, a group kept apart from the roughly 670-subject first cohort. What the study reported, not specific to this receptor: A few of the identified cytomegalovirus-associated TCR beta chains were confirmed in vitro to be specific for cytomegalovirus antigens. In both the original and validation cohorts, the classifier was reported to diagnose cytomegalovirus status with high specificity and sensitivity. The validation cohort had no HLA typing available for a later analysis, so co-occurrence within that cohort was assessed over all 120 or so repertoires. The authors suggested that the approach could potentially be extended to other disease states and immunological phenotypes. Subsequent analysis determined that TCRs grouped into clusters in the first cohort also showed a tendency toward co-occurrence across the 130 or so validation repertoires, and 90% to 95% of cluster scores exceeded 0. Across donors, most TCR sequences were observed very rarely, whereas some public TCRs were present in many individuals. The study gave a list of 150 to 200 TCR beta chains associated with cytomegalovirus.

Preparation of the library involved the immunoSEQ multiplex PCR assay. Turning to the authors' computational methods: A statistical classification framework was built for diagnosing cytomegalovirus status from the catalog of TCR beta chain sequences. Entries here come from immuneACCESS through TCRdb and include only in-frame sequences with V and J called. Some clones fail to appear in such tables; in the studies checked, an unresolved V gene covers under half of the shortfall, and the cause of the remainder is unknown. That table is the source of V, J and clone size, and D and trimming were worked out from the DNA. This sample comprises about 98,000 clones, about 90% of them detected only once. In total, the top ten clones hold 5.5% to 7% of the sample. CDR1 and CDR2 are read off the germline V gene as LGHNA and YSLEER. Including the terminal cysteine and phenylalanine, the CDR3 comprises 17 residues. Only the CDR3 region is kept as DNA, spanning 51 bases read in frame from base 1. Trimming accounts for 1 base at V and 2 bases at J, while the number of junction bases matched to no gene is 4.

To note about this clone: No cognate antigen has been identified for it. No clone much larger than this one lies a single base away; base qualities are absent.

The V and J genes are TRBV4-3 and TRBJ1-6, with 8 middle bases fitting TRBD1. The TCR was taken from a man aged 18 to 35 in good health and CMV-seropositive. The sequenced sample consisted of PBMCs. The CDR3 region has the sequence CASSQGEDRAYNSPLHF. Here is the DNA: TGCGCCAGCAGCCAAGGGGAGGACAGGGCCTATAATTCACCCCTCCACTTT.